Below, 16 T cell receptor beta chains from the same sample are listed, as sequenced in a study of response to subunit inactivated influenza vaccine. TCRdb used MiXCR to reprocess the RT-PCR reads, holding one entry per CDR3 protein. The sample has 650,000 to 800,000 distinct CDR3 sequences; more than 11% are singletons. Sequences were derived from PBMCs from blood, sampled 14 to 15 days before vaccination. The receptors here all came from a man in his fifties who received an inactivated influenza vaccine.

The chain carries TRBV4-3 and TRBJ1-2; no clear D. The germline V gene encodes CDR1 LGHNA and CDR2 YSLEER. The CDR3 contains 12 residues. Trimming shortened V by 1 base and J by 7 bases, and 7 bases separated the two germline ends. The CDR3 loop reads CASSQGLGGYTF. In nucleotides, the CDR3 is TGCGCCAGCAGCCAAGGCTTAGGTGGCTACACCTTC.

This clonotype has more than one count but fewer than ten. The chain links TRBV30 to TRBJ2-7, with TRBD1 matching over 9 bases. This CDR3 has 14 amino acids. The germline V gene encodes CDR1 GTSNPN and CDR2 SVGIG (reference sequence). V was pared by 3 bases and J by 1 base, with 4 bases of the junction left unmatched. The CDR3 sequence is CAWSTGTGSYEQYF. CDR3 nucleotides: TGTGCCTGGAGCACCGGGACAGGGTCCTACGAGCAGTACTTC. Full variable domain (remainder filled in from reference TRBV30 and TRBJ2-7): SQTIHQWPATLVQPVGSPLSLECTVEGTSNPNLYWYRQAAGRGLQLLFYSVGIGQISSEVPQNLSASRPQDRQFILSSKKLLLSDSGFYLCAWSTGTGSYEQYFGPGTRLTVT.

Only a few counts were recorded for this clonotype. The CDR3 protein is CSACRFRDWMNTEAFF. CDR3 nucleotides: TGCAGTGCCTGCAGGTTTCGGGACTGGATGAACACTGAAGCTTTCTTT. The rearrangement uses TRBV20-1 and TRBJ1-1; a possible D gene is TRBD1 (5 bases). The CDR3 contains 16 residues. Per germline, CDR1 DFQATT and CDR2 SNEGSKA (reference sequence). With 6 bases removed from V and 0 bases from J, the gap between germline ends came to 20 bases.

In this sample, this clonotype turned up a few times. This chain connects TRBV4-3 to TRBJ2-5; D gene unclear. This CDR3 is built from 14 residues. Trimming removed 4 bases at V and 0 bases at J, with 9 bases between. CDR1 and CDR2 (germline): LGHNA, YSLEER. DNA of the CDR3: TGCGCCAGCAGCCCCACCGGCCACCAAGAGACCCAGTACTTC. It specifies CASSPTGHQETQYF.

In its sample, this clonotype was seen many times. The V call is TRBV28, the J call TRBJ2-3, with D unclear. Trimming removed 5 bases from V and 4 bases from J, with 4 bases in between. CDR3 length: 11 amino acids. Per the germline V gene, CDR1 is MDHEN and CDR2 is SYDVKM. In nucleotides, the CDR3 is TGTGCCAGCAGTCGATCAGATACGCAGTATTTT. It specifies CASSRSDTQYF.

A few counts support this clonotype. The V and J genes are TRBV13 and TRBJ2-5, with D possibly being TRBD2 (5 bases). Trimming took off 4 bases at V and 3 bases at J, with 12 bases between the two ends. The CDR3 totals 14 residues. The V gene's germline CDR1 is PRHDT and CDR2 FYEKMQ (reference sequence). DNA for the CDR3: TGTGCCAGCAGCTCTAGTGGACTGGAAGAGACCCAGTACTTC. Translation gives CASSSSGLEETQYF.

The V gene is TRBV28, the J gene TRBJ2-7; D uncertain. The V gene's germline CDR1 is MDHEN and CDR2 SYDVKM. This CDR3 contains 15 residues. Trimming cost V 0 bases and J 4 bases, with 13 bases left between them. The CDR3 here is CASSLWKSRSYEQYF. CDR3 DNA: TGTGCCAGCAGTTTATGGAAGTCCAGATCATACGAGCAGTACTTC. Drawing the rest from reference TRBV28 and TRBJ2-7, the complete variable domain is DVKVTQSSRYLVKRTGEKVFLECVQDMDHENMFWYRQDPGLGLRLIYFSYDVKMKEKGDIPEGYSVSREKKERFSLILESASTNQTSMYLCASSLWKSRSYEQYFGPGTRLTVT.

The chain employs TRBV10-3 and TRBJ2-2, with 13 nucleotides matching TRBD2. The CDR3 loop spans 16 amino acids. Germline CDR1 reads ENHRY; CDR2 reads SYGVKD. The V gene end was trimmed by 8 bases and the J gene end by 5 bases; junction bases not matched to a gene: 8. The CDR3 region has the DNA TGTGCCATCTCTGAGGGGACTAGCGGGAAGACCGGGGAGCTGTTTTTT. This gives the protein CAISEGTSGKTGELFF.

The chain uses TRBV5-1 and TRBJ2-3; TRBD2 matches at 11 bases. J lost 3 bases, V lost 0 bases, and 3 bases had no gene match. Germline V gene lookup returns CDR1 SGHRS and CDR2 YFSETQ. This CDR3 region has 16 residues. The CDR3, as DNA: TGCGCCAGCAGCTTGGCACTAGCGGGAGAGACAGATACGCAGTATTTT. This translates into CASSLALAGETDTQYF.

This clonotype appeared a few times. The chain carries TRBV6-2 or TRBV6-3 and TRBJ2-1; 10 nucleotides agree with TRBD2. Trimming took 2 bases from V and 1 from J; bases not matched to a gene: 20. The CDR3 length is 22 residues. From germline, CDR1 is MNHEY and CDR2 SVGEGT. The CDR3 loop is CASSYGARISGRLPTSYNEQFF. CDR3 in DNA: TGTGCCAGCAGTTACGGGGCCCGGATTAGCGGGAGGCTCCCTACATCCTACAATGAGCAGTTCTTC.

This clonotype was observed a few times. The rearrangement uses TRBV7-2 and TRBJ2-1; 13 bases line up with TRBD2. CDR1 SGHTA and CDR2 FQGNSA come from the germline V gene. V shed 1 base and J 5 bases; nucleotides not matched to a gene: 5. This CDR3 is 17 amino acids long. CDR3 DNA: TGTGCCAGCAGCTTAGGGATAGGGACTAGCGGGAACAATGAGCAGTTCTTC. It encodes CASSLGIGTSGNNEQFF. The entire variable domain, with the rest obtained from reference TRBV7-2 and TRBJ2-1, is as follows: GAGVSQSPSNKVTEKGKDVELRCDPISGHTALYWYRQSLGQGLEFLIYFQGNSAPDKSGLPSDRFSAERTGGSVSTLTIQRTQQEDSAVYLCASSLGIGTSGNNEQFFGPGTRLTVL.

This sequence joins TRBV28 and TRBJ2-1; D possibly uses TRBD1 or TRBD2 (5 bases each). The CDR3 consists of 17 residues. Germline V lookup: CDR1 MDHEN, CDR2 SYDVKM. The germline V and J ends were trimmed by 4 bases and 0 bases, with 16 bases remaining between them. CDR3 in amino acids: CASSSGTYTLSYNEQFF. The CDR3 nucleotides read TGTGCCAGCAGTTCAGGGACGTACACACTCTCCTACAATGAGCAGTTCTTC.

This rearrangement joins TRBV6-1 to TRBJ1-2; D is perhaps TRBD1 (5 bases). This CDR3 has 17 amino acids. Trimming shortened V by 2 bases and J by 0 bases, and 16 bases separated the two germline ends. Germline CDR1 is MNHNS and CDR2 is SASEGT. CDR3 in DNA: TGTGCCAGCAGTGAACGGACAAGAGGGAAGGCTAACTATGGCTACACCTTC. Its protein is CASSERTRGKANYGYTF.

The CDR3 is CASKGLVEAEAFF. CDR3 DNA: TGTGCCAGCAAGGGGCTGGTGGAGGCTGAAGCTTTCTTT. This chain links TRBV2 with TRBJ1-1; possible D gene TRBD1, 5 bases. The CDR3 runs 13 residues. Per the germline V gene, CDR1 is SNHLY and CDR2 is FYNNEI. Trimming took 7 bases from V and 6 from J, leaving 15 bases between them. The full variable domain, its missing parts supplied by reference TRBV2 and TRBJ1-1, is EPEVTQTPSHQVTQMGQEVILRCVPISNHLYFYWYRQILGQKVEFLVSFYNNEISEKSEIFDDQFSVERPDGSNFTLKIRSTKLEDSAMYFCASKGLVEAEAFFGQGTRLTVV.

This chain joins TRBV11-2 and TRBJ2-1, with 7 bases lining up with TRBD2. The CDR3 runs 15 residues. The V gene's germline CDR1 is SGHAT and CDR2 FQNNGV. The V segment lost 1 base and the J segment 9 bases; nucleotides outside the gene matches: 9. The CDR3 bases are TGTGCCAGCAGCTTAGCTATGGTGGGGGGGAGTGAGCAGTTCTTC. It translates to CASSLAMVGGSEQFF.

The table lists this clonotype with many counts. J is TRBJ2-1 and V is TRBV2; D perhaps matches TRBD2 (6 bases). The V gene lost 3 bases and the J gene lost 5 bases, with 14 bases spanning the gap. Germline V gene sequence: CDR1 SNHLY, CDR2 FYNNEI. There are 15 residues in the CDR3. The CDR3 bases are TGTGCCAGCAGTGATCCGGGGGTTTGGCACAATGAGCAGTTCTTC. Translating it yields CASSDPGVWHNEQFF.